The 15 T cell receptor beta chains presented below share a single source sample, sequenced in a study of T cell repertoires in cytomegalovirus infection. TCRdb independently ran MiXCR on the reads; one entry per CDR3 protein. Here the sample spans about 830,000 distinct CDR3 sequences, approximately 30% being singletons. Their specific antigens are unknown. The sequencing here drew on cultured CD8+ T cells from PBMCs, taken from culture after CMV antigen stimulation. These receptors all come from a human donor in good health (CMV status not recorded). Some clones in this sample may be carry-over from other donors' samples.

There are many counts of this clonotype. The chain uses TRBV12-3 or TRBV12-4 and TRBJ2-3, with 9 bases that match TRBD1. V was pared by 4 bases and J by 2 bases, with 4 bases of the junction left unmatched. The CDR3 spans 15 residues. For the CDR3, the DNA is TGTGCCAGCAGTTCACAGGGGGCGCCCACAGATACGCAGTATTTT. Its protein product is CASSSQGAPTDTQYF.

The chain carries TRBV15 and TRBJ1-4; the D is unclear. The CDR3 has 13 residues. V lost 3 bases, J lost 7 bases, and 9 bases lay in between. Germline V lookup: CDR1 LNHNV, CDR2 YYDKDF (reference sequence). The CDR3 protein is CATSSWAGEKLFF. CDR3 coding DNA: TGTGCCACCAGCAGCTGGGCGGGTGAAAAACTGTTTTTT.

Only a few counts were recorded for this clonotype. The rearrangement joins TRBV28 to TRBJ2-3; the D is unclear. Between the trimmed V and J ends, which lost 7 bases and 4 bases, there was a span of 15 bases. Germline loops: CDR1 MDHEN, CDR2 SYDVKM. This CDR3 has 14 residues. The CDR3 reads CASTQRAKSDTQYF. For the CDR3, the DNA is TGTGCCAGCACCCAGAGAGCTAAGTCAGATACGCAGTATTTT.

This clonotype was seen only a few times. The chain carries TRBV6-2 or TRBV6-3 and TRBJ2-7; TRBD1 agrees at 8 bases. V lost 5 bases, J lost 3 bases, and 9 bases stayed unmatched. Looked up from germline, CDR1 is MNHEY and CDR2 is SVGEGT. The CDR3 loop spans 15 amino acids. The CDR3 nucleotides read TGTGCCAGCAGTGGACCGGGACAGGCTTTCTACGAGCAGTACGTC. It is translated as CASSGPGQAFYEQYV.

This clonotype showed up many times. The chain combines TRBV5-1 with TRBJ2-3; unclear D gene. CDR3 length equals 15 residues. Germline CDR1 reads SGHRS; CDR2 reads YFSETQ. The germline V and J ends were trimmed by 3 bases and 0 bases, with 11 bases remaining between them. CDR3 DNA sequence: TGCGCCAGCAGCTCAGTTCCACTCAGCACAGATACGCAGTATTTT. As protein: CASSSVPLSTDTQYF.

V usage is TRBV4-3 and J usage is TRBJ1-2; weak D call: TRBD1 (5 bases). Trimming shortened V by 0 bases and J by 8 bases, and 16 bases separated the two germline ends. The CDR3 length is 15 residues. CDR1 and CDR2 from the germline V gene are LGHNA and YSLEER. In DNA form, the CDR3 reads TGCGCCAGCAGCCAAGATGTTTCCGGGGCGCGAGGCTACACCTTC. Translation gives CASSQDVSGARGYTF.

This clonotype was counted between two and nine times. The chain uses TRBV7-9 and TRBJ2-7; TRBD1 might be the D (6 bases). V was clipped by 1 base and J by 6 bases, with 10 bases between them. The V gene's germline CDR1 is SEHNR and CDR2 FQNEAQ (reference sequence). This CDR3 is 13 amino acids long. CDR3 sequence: CASSLGTVSEQYF. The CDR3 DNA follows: TGTGCCAGCAGCTTAGGGACAGTAAGCGAGCAGTACTTC.

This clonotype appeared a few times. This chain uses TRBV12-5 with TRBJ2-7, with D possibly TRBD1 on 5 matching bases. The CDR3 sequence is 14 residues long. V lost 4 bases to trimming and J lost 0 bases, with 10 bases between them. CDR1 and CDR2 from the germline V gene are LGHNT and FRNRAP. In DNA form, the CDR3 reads TGTGCTAGTGGTTCCACAGGAAGCTCCTACGAGCAGTACTTC. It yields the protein CASGSTGSSYEQYF.

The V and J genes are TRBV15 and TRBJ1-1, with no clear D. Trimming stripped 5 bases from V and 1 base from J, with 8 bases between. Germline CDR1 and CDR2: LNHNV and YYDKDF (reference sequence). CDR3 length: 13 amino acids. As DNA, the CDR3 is TGTGCCACCAGCCTAGACACGAACACTGAAGCTTTCTTT. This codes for CATSLDTNTEAFF.

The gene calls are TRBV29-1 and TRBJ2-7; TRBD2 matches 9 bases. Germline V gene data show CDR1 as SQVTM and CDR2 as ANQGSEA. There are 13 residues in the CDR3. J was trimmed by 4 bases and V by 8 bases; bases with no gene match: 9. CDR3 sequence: CSIRTSEEYEQYF. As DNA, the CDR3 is TGCAGCATCAGGACTAGCGAAGAATACGAGCAGTACTTC.

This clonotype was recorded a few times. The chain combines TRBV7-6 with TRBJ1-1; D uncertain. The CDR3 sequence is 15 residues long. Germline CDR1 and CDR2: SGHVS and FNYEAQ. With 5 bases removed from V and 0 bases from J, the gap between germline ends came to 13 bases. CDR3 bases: TGTGCCAGCAGCATTGGGAGAGGGATGAACACTGAAGCTTTCTTT. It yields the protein CASSIGRGMNTEAFF.

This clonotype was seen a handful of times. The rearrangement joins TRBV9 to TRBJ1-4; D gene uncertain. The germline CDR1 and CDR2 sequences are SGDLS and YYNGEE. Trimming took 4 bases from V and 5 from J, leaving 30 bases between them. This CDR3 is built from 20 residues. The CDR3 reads CASSLHPPGRSGPENEKLFF. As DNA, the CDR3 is TGTGCCAGCAGCCTCCACCCCCCCGGACGCTCAGGACCTGAAAATGAAAAACTGTTTTTT.

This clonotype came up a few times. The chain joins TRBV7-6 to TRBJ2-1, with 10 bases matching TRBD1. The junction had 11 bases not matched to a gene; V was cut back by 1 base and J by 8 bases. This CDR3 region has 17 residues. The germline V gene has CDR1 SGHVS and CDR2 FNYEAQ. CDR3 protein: CASSLVKFGTGVDEQFF. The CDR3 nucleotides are TGTGCCAGCAGCTTAGTTAAGTTCGGGACAGGGGTCGATGAGCAGTTCTTC.

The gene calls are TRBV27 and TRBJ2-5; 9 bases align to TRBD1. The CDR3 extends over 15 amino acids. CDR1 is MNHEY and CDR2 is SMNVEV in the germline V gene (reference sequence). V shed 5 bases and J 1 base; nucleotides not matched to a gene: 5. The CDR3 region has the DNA TGTGCCAGCAGTGGACAGGGGTACTTCCAAGAGACCCAGTACTTC. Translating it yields CASSGQGYFQETQYF.

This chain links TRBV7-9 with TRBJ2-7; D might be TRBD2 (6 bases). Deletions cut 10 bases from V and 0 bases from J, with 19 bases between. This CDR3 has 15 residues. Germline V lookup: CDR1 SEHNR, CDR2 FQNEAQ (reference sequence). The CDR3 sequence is CAIPKEGGGSYEQYV. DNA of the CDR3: TGTGCCATCCCGAAGGAGGGTGGTGGCTCCTACGAGCAGTACGTC.